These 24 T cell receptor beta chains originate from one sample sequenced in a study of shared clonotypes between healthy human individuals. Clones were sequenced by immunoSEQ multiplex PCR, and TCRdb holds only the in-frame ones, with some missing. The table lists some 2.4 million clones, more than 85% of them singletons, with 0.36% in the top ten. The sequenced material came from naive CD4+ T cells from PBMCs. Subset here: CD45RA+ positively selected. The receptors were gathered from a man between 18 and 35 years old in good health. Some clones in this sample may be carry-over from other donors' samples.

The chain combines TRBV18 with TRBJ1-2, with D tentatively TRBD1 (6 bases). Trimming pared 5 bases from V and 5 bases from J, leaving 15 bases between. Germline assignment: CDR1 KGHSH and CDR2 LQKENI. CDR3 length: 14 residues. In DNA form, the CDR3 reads TGTGCCAGCTCAGATAACAGGGATTTGTATGGCTACACCTTC. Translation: CASSDNRDLYGYTF.

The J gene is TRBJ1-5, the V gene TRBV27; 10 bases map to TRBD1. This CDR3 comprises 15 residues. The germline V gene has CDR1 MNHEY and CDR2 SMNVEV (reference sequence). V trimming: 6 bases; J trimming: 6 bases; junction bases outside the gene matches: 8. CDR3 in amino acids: CASRPTGGRSQPQHF. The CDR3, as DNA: TGTGCCAGCAGACCGACAGGGGGCAGAAGTCAGCCCCAGCATTTT.

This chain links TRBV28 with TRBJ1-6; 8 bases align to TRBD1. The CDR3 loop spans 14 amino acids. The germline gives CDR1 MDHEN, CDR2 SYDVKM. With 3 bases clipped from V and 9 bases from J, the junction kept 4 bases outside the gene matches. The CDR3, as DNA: TGTGCCAGCAGTTTCGGGACAGGAGGTTCACCCCTCCACTTT. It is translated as CASSFGTGGSPLHF.

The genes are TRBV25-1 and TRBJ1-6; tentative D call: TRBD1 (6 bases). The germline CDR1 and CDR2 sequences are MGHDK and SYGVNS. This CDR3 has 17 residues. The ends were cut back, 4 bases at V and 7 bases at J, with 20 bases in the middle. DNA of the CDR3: TGTGCCAGCAGTGCCTCAAACAGGGCCCCTCGGAATTCACCCCTCCACTTT. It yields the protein CASSASNRAPRNSPLHF.

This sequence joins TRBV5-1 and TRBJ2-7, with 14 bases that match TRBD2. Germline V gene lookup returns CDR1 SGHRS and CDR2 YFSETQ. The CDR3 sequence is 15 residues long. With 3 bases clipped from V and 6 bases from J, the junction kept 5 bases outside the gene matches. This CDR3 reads CASSWTGTSGSEQYF. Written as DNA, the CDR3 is TGCGCCAGCAGCTGGACCGGGACTAGCGGGAGCGAGCAGTACTTC.

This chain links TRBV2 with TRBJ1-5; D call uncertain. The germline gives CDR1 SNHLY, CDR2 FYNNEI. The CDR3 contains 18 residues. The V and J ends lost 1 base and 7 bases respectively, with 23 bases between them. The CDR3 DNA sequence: TGTGCCAGCAGTGAAGGCGGCAAATTAGGCCCCCTGAGCCAGCCCCAGCATTTT. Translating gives CASSEGGKLGPLSQPQHF.

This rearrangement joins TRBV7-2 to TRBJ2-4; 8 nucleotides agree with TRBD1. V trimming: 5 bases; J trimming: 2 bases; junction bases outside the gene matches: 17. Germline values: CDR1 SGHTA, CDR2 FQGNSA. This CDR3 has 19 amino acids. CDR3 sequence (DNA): TGTGCCAGCAGCCTTGAATATCGACAGGGGAAGCCTTCCAAAAACATTCAGTACTTC. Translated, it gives CASSLEYRQGKPSKNIQYF. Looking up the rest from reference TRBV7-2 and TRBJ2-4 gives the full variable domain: GAGVSQSPSNKVTEKGKDVELRCDPISGHTALYWYRQSLGQGLEFLIYFQGNSAPDKSGLPSDRFSAERTGGSVSTLTIQRTQQEDSAVYLCASSLEYRQGKPSKNIQYFGAGTRLSVL.

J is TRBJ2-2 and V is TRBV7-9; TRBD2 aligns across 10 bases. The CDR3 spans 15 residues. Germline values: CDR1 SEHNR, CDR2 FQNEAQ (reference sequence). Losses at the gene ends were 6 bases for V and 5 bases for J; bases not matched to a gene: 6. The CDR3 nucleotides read TGTGCCAGCAGTGATAGCGGGAGGAATACCGGGGAGCTGTTTTTT. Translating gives CASSDSGRNTGELFF.

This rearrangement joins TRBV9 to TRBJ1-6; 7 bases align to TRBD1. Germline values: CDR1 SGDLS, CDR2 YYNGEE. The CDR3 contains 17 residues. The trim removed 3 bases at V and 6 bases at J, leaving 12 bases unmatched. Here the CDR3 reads CASSDGDDRVANSPLHF. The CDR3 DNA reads TGTGCCAGCAGCGACGGGGATGACAGGGTGGCTAATTCACCCCTCCACTTT.

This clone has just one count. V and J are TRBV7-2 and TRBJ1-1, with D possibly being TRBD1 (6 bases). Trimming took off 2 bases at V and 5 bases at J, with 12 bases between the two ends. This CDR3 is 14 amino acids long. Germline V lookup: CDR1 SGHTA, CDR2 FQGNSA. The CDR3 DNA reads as TGTGCCAGCAGCTTATTATCAGGGGAAACTGAAGCTTTCTTT. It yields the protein CASSLLSGETEAFF.

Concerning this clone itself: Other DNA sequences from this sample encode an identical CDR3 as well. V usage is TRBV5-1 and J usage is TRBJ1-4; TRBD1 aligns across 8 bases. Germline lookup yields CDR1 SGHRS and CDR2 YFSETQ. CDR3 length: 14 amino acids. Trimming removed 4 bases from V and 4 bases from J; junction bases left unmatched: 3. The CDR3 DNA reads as TGCGCCAGCAGCCCCGGACAGGGTAATGAAAAACTGTTTTTT. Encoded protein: CASSPGQGNEKLFF.

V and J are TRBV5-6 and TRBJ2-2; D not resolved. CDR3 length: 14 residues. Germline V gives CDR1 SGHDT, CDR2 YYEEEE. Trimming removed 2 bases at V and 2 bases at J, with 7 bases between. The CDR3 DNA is TGTGCCAGCAGCTTTTTGGTAAACACCGGGGAGCTGTTTTTT. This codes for CASSFLVNTGELFF. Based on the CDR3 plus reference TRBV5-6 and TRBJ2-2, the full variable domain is DAGVTQSPTHLIKTRGQQVTLRCSPKSGHDTVSWYQQALGQGPQFIFQYYEEEERQRGNFPDRFSGHQFPNYSSELNVNALLLGDSALYLCASSFLVNTGELFFGEGSRLTVL.

This CDR3 is CASRMLGRADYEQYF. The CDR3 DNA sequence: TGTGCCAGTAGAATGTTGGGCAGGGCCGACTACGAGCAGTACTTC. The chain has TRBV19 and TRBJ2-7, with D perhaps matching TRBD1 (5 bases). Germline-derived CDR1 and CDR2 are LNHDA and SQIVND (reference sequence). V was cut by 6 bases and J by 3 bases, with 18 bases left in between. There are 15 residues in the CDR3.

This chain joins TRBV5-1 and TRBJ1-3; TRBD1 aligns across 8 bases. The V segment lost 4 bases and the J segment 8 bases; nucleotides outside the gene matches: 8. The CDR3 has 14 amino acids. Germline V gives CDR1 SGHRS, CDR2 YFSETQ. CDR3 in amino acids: CASSRGQGRDTIYF. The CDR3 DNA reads TGCGCCAGCAGCCGAGGACAGGGTAGGGACACCATATATTTT.

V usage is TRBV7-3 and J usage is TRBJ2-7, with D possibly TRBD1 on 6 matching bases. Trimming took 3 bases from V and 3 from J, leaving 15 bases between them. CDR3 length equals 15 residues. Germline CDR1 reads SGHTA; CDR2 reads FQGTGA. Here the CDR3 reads CASSLGKGDVYEQYF. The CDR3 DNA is TGTGCCAGCAGCTTGGGGAAGGGGGATGTCTACGAGCAGTACTTC.

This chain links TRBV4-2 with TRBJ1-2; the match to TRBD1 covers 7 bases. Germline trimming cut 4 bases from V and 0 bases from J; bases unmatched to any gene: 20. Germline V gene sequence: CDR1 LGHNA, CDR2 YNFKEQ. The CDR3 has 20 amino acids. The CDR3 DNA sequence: TGTGCCAGCAGCCTTTCGAACAGGGGCCAAGTAAGCTACGCTAACTATGGCTACACCTTC. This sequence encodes CASSLSNRGQVSYANYGYTF.

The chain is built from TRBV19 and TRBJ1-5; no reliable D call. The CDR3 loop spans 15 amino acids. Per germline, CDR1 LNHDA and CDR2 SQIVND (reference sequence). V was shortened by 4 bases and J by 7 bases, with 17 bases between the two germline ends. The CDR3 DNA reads TGTGCCAGTAGTAATCCGGACGGGTGGTTACAGCCCCAGCATTTT. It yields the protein CASSNPDGWLQPQHF.

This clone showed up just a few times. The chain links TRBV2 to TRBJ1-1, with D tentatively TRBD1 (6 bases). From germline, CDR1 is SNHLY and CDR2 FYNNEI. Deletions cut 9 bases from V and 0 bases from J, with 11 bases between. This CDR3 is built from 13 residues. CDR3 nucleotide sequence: TGTGCCAGTTACACAGGGTTGAACACTGAAGCTTTCTTT. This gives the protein CASYTGLNTEAFF.

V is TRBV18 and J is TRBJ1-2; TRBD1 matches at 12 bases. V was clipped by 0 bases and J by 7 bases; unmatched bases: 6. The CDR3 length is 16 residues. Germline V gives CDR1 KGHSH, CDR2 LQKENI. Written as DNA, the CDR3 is TGTGCCAGCTCACCACCGAGGGGACAGGGGGCCTCTGGCTACACCTTC. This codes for CASSPPRGQGASGYTF.

The CDR3 loop reads CASSITWDPSGANVLTF. The CDR3 DNA reads TGTGCCAGTAGTATAACTTGGGACCCCTCTGGGGCCAACGTCCTGACTTTC. This chain links TRBV19 with TRBJ2-6; D might be TRBD1 or TRBD2, each matching 5 bases. CDR1 is LNHDA and CDR2 is SQIVND in the germline V gene (reference sequence). V lost 2 bases to trimming and J lost 0 bases, with 11 bases between them. This CDR3 comprises 17 residues.

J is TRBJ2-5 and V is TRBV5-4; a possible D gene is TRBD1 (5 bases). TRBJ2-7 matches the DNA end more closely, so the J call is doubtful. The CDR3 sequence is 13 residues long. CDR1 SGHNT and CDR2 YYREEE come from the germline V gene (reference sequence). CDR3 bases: TGTGCCAGCAGCCCTTTAGGGGACTACGAGCAGTACTTC. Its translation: CASSPLGDYEQYF.

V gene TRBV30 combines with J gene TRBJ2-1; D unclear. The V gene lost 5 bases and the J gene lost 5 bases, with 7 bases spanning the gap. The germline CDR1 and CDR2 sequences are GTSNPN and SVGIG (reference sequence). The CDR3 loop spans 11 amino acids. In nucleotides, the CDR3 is TGTGCCTGGGGTCTGCACAATGAGCAGTTCTTC. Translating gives CAWGLHNEQFF.

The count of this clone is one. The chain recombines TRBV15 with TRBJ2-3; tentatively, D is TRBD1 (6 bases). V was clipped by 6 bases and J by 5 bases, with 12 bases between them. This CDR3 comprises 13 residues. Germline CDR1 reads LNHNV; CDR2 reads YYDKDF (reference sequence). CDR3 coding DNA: TGTGCCACCAGTCGCCGGGGACAAGATACGCAGTATTTT. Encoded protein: CATSRRGQDTQYF.

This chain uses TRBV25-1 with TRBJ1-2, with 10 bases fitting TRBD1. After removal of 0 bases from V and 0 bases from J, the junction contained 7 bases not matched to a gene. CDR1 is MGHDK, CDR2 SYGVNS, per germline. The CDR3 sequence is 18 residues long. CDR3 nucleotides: TGTGCCAGCAGTGAATACTCGACAGGGGGCCCAACTAACTATGGCTACACCTTC. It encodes CASSEYSTGGPTNYGYTF.